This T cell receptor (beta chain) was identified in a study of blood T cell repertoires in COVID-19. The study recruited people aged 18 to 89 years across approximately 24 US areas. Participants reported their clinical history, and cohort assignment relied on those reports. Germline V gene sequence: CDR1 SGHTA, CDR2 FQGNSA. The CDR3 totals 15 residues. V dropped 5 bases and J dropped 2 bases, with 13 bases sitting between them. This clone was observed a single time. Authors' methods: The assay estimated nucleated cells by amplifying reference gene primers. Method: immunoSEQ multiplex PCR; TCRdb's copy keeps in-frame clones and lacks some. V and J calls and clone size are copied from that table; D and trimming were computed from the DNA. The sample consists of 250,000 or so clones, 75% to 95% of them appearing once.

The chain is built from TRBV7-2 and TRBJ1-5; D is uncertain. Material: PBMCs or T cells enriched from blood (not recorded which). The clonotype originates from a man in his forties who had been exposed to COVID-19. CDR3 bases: TGTGCCAGCAGCCCGTCCTCGGGTGGCAATCAGCCCCAGCATTTT. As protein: CASSPSSGGNQPQHF.